This TCR beta chain was observed in a study of long-term antiretroviral therapy in people with HIV. Study results and caveats: Despite increasing after ART, diversity remained lower than that of transplant donor controls.

Note on this clone: The antigen is not known.

Survey level was the resolution at which the v3.0 immunoSEQ assay ran. Samples were sequenced targeting 40,000-50,000 T-cell genomes each. The table came from immunoSEQ multiplex PCR; TCRdb's copy has only in-frame clones and leaves some out. Of approximately 30,000 clones in the sample, 80% to 85% were seen once. Germline lookup yields CDR1 SGHDT and CDR2 YYEEEE. The CDR3 extends over 15 amino acids. Trimming took 5 bases from V and 0 from J, leaving 12 bases between them. V and J are TRBV5-6 and TRBJ2-1, with D perhaps matching TRBD2 (5 bases). The source of this sequence is a man aged 18 to 35 with HIV. The specimen was unsorted PBMCs, collected 0.8 years before starting antiretroviral therapy. The CDR3 region has the DNA TGTGCCAGCAGTTCCGGGATGAGCTCCTACAATGAGCAGTTCTTC. Translating it yields CASSSGMSSYNEQFF.